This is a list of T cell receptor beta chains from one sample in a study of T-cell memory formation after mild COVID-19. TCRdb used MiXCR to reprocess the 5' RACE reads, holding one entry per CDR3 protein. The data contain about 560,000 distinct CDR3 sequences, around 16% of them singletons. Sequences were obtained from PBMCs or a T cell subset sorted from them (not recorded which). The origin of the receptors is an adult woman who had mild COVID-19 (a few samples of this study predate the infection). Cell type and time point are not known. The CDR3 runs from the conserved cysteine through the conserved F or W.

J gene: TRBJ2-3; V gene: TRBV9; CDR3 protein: CASSVEGDLLGNTQYF
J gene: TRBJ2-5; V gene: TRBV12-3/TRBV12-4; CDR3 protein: CASSLDREPETQYF
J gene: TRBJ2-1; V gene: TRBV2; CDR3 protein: CASSEELYNEQFF
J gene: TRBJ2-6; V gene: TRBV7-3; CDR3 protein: CASSLSPNTAGANVLTF
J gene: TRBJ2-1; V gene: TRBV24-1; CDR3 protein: CATSDLLSKGNEQFF
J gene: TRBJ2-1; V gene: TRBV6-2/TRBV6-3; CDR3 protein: CASSYHGLDREQFF
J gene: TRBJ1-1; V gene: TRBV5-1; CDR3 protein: CASSRGTGRMNTEAFF
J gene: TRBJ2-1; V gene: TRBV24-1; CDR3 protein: CATSDGQSYGNEQFF
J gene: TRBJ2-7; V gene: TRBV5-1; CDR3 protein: CASRDSFSYEQYF
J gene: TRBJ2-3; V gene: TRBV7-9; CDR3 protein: CASSSNSGGSFTDTQYF
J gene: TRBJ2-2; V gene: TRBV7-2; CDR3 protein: CASSLYRVHTGELFF
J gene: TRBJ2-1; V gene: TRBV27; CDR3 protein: CASRQLGYNEQFF
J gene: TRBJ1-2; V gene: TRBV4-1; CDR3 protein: CASSQDQGSRGYTF
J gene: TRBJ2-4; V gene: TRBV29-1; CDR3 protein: CSVKVAGGSVQYF
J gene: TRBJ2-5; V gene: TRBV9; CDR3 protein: CASSAPVGSETQYF
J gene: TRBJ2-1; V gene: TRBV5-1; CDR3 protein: CASSLGGGENEQFF
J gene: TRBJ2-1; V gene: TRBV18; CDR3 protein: CASSRLQGEFSYNEQFF
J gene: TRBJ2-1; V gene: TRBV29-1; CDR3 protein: CSATGHNYNEQFF
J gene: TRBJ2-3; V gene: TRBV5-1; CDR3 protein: CASSGGPSTDTQYF
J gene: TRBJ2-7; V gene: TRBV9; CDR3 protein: CASSVDLAGGYEQYF
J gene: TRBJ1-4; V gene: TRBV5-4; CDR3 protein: CASSAGQELFF
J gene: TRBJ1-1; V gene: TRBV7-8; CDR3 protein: CASSLVRGATEAFF
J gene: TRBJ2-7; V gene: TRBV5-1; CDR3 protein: CASSLVGQGTEQYF
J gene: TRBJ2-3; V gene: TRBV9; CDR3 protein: CASSVWGASGTPEDTQYF
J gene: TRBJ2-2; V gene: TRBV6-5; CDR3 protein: CASSYSKVGQGMVNTGELFF
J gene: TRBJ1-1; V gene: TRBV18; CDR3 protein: CASSPGTDFEAFF
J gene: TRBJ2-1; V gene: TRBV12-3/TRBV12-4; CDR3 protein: CATRGPPDEQFF